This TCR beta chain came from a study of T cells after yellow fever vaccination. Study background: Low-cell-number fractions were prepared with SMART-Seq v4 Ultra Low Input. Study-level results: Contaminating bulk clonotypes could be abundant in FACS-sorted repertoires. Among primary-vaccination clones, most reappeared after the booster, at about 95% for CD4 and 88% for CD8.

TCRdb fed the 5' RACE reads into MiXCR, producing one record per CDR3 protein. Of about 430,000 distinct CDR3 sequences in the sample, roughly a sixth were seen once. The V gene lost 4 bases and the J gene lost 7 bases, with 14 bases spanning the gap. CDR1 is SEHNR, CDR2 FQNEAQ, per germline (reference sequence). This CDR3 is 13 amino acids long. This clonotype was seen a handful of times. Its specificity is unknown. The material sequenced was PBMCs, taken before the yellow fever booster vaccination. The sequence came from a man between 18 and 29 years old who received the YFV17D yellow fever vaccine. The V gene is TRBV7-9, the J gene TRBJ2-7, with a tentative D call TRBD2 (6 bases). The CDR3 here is CASSSVGSGEQYF. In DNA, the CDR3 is TGTGCCAGCAGCTCAGTCGGTAGCGGAGAGCAGTACTTC.